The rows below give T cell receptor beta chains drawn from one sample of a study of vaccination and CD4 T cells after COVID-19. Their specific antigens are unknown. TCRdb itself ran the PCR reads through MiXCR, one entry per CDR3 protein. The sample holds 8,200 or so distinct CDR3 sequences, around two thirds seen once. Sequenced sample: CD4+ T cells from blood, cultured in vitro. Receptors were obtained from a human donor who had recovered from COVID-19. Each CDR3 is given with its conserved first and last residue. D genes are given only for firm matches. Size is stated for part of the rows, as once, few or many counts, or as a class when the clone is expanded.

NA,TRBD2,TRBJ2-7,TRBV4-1,TGCGCCAGCAGCTCGGGTCCGCTAGCGGGAGAATACGAGCAGTACTTC,CASSSGPLAGEYEQYF
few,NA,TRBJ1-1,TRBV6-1,TGTGCCAGCAGGTCGAGGGATGAAGCTTTCTTT,CASRSRDEAFF
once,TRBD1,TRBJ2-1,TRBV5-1,TGCGCCAGCAGCTTGGTGGACAGGTGGGATGAGCAGTTCTTC,CASSLVDRWDEQFF
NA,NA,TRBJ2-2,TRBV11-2,TGTGCCAGCAGCTCAATCCAGGGGTCGGCCGGGGAGCTGTTTTTT,CASSSIQGSAGELFF
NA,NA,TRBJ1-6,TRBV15,TGTGCCACCAGCAGGAACCGGAAGGATTCACCCCTCCACTTT,CATSRNRKDSPLHF
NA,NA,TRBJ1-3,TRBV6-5,TGTGCCAGCAGTTACGGCTGGGGGGGGATGGGAAACACCATATATTTT,CASSYGWGGMGNTIYF
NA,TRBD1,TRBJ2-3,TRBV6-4,TGTGCCAGCAGTGGGGACAGGGACACAGATACGCAGTATTTT,CASSGDRDTDTQYF
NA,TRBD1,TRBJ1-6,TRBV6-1,TGTGCCAGCAGTCCCGGACAGGGGGTTTCACCCCTCCACTTT,CASSPGQGVSPLHF
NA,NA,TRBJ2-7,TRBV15,TGTGCCACCAGCAGAGATCCAGGCACTTTTCAGGGGGGCCCCTACGAGCAGTACTTC,CATSRDPGTFQGGPYEQYF
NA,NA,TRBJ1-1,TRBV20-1,TGCAGTGCTAGAGAGAGCCATGGACAAGGGAACACTGAAGCTTTCTTT,CSARESHGQGNTEAFF
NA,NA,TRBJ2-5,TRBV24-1,TGTGCCACCAGTACCTCGGGATACCAAGAGACCCAGTACTTC,CATSTSGYQETQYF
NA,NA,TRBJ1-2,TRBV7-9,TGTGCCAGCAGCTTAGAGGGGCAGACAGTTGGCTACACCTTC,CASSLEGQTVGYTF
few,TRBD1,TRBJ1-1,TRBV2,TGTGCCAGCAGTGTTAGGAAGGGGGCCTCGGGAATGAACACTGAAGCTTTCTTT,CASSVRKGASGMNTEAFF
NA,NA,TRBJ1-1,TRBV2,TGTGCCAGCAGTGTGAAGCAGAACGCTGAAGCTTTCTTT,CASSVKQNAEAFF
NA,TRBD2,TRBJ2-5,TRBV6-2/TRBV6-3,TGTGCCAGCTCGAACCCCACTAGCGGGGGAGAGACCCAGTACTTC,CASSNPTSGGETQYF
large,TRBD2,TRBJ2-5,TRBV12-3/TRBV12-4,TGTGCCAGCAGTCCTCTAGCGGGAGCCGGCCGGGAGACCCAGTACTTC,CASSPLAGAGRETQYF
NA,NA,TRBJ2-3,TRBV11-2,TGTGCCAGCAGTTCCATCGGAAATACGCAGTATTTT,CASSSIGNTQYF
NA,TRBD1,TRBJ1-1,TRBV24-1,TGTGCCACCAGTGATTTGCGAAATGGACAGGGACGAAAGGACACTGAAGCTTTCTTT,CATSDLRNGQGRKDTEAFF
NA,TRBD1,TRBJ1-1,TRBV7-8,TGTGCCAGCAGCTTAAGACAGGGGGCCGCGAACACTGAAGCTTTCTTT,CASSLRQGAANTEAFF
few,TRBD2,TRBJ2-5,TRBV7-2,TGTGCCAGCAGCAATAGCGGGAGGGCAGGAGAGACCCAGTACTTC,CASSNSGRAGETQYF
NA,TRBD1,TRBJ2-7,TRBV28,TGTGCCAGCAGTGGGACAGGGGGACCCTACGAGCAGTACTTC,CASSGTGGPYEQYF
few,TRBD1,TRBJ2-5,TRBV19,TGTGCCAGTAGTCTAACAGGGGATCGGAAGACCCAGTACTTC,CASSLTGDRKTQYF
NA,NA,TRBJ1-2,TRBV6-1,TGTGCCAACAGTCGGGGGGCTAACTATGGCTACACCTTC,CANSRGANYGYTF
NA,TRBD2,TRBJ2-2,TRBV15,TGTGCCACCAGCAGAGGGAATGGGGGACTAGGTCCCGGGGAGCTGTTTTTT,CATSRGNGGLGPGELFF
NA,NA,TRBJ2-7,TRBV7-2,TGTGCCAGCAGCTTGGCCCCAAACGGTGGCAGGGAGTACTTC,CASSLAPNGGREYF
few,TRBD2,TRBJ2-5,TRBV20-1,TGCAGTGCTAGAGGGACTAGCGGGGGTCAAGAGACCCAGTACTTC,CSARGTSGGQETQYF
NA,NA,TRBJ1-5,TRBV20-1,TGCAGTGCTTCGGCATGGGGCTCAAATCAGCCCCAGCATTTT,CSASAWGSNQPQHF
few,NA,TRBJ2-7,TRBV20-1,TGCAGTGCTAGAGATCTTAAGAAGGGGACAACCATGAGCTCCTACGAGCAGTACTTC,CSARDLKKGTTMSSYEQYF
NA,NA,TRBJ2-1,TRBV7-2,TGTGCCGATCAGGGAGGTGAGCAGTTCTTC,CADQGGEQFF
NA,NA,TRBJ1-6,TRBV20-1,TGCAGTGCTAGAGGTGGGGGTCTAGGGTATAATTCACCCCTCCACTTT,CSARGGGLGYNSPLHF
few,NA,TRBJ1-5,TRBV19,TGTGCCAGTAGTGGCGGGACGGATAATCAGCCCCAGCATTTT,CASSGGTDNQPQHF
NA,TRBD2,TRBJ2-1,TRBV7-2,TGTGCCAGCAGCCGATCCGGGGGGTTCAATGAGCAGTTCTTC,CASSRSGGFNEQFF
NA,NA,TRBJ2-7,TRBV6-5,TGTGCCAGCAGTTACGGCACCATGGTCGAGCAGTACTTC,CASSYGTMVEQYF
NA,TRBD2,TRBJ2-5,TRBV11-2,TGTGCCAGCAGCTTAGTTGGACTAGCGGTAGAGGGGGAGACCCAGTACTTC,CASSLVGLAVEGETQYF
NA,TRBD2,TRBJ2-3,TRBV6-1,TGTGCCGTTACCCTCTCGGGACTAGCGGGAGTGGATACGCAGTATTTT,CAVTLSGLAGVDTQYF
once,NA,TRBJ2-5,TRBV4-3,TGCGCCAGCAGCCTGGAGGCGTGGGAGACCCAGTACTTC,CASSLEAWETQYF
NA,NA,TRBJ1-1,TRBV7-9,TGTGCCAGCAGCTTATCAGGGTTAATGAACACTGAAGCTTTCTTT,CASSLSGLMNTEAFF
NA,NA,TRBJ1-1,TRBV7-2,TGTGCCAGCAGCTTATCAAACCGGGAGGCTACTGAAGCTTTCTTT,CASSLSNREATEAFF
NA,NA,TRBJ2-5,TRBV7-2,TGTGCCAGCAGCTCGTCCCGAGAGACCCAGTACTTC,CASSSSRETQYF
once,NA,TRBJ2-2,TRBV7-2,TGTGCCAGCAGCTTAGCTTGGGAATCCGGGGAGCTGTTTTTT,CASSLAWESGELFF
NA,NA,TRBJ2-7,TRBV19,TGTGCCAGTAGTATAGATCAGGGGGGCCTATCTTACGAGCAGTACTTC,CASSIDQGGLSYEQYF
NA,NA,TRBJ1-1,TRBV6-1,TGTGCCAGCAGTCGTAGGCCGAACATTGACACTGAAGCTTTCTTT,CASSRRPNIDTEAFF
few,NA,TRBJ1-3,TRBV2,TGTGCCAGCAGTGGAGATCGAGGAAACACCATATATTTT,CASSGDRGNTIYF
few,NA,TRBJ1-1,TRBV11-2,TGTGCCAGCAGCCCGCCGTCAGGGAGAGCTTTCTTT,CASSPPSGRAFF
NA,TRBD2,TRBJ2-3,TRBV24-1,TGTGCCACCAGTAGCGGGGCGAGGGCAGATACGCAGTATTTT,CATSSGARADTQYF
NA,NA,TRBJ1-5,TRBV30,TGTGCCTGGAGCGACAGAGATCAGCCCCAGCATTTT,CAWSDRDQPQHF
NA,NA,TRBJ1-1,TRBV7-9,TGTGCCAGCAGCTCGTGGGGGACCGTGAACACTGAAGCTTTCTTT,CASSSWGTVNTEAFF
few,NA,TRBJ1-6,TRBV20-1,TGCAGTGCTAGACACATAACCGGGGGCTACGGGTCACCCCTCCACTTT,CSARHITGGYGSPLHF
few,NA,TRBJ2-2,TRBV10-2,TGCGCCAGCAGTGAGGTCCAGCCGAACACCGGGGAGCTGTTTTTT,CASSEVQPNTGELFF